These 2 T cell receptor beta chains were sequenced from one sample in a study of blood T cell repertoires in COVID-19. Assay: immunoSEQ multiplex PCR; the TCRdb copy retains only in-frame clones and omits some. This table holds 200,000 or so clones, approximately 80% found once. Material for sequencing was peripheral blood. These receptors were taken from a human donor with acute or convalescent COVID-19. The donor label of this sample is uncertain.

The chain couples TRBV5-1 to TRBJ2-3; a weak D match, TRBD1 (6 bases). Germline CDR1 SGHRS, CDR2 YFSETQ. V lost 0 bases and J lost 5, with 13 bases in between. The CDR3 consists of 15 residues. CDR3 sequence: CASSLVQGREDTQYF. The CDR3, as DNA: TGCGCCAGCAGCTTGGTTCAGGGGCGAGAAGATACGCAGTATTTT.

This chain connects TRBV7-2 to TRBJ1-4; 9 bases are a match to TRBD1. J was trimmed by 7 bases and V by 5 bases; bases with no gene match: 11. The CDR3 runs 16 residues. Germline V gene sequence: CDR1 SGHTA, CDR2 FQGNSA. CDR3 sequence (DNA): TGTGCCAGCAGCACCGCCGGGACAGGGTGGGTTGAAAAACTGTTTTTT. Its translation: CASSTAGTGWVEKLFF.